The sequence of this TCR beta chain was determined in a study of vaccination and CD4 T cells after COVID-19. In the study overall: Cultures that served as controls received a CEFX pool, an HIV-1 Nef pool, or no peptide.

Scientists ran DNA taken from cultured CD4+ T cells through the Oncomine TCR Beta short-read assay for sequencing. TCRdb re-analysed the PCR reads in MiXCR, keeping a single row per CDR3 protein. Here the sample spans about 3,300 distinct CDR3 sequences, 76% being singletons. The CDR3 has 13 amino acids. Germline V gives CDR1 GTSNPN, CDR2 SVGIG (reference sequence). J gave up 6 bases and V 3 bases, and 7 bases lay outside the gene matches. In the case of this clonotype: The target antigen is unknown.

Treatment defined: approximately nine-day PBMC culture with coronavirus spike peptide pools or control peptides (ViraFEST assay). Antigen-specific T cells were expanded with peptide pools by ViraFEST, and TCRs were then sequenced. Study-wide results and limits: Median SARS-CoV-2-reactive clonotype numbers went from roughly 22 to 38; this increase was not significant.

The sequence was collected from a human donor who had recovered from COVID-19. Sequencing input: CD4+ T cells from blood, cultured in vitro. The genes are TRBV30 and TRBJ1-2; 7 bases align to TRBD1. The CDR3 region has the DNA TGTGCCTGGAGGCGTCAGGGGGTCGATGGCTACACCTTC. It specifies CAWRRQGVDGYTF.